This T cell receptor beta chain came from a study of blood T cell repertoires in COVID-19. Study-wide context: The United States, Italy and Spain were the sources of the acute and convalescent COVID-19 samples.

The repertoire was sequenced with immunoSEQ multiplex PCR; TCRdb's copy has only in-frame clones and lacks some. There are about 200,000 clones in the sample; less than 80% occur only once, and roughly 14% lies in the top ten. The CDR3 spans 13 residues. Germline V gene sequence: CDR1 WSHSY, CDR2 SAAADI. V was clipped by 8 bases and J by 4 bases, with 15 bases between them. The chain is built from TRBV10-2 and TRBJ2-7; D possibly corresponds to TRBD1 (7 bases). Specimen: peripheral blood. This clonotype originated in a man aged 50-60 years who had recovered from COVID-19. The CDR3: CASGGGGWYEQYF. In nucleotides, the CDR3 is TGCGCCAGCGGCGGAGGGGGCTGGTACGAGCAGTACTTC.